Each of the 9 T cell receptor beta chains below was sequenced from the same sample in a study of regulatory T cells in long-lasting Graves disease. Indicated time point: persistent/refractory GD, antithyroid drugs over 5 years with positive TRAb. The TCR library was made from RNA that had been extracted from PBMCs in TRIzol. Combining iRepertoire HTBI primers with Arm-PCR of CDR3 regions, the authors built TCR beta libraries. TCRdb re-derived calls from the multiplex PCR reads in MiXCR, one entry per CDR3 protein. The table records a few hundred thousand distinct CDR3 sequences, about 20% of them present only once. The sequencing here drew on peripheral blood mononuclear cells (PBMCs), taken when the disease was refractory, from a patient treated with antithyroid drugs. Receptors originate from a female donor with Graves disease.

This clonotype was counted at least ten times. This sequence joins TRBV29-1 and TRBJ1-1; tentatively, D is TRBD1 (6 bases). Trimming cost V 5 bases and J 7 bases, with 14 bases left between them. The CDR3 sequence is 12 residues long. Per the germline V gene, CDR1 is SQVTM and CDR2 is ANQGSEA. The CDR3 nucleotides are TGCAGCGTTCAATTGCAGGGGATTGAAGCTTTCTTT. Protein: CSVQLQGIEAFF.

The rearrangement uses TRBV28 and TRBJ2-1, with 7 bases matching TRBD1. This CDR3 has 15 amino acids. Germline CDR1 is MDHEN and CDR2 is SYDVKM. V shed 6 bases, J shed 13 bases, and the junction held 18 bases outside the gene matches. The CDR3 protein is CASSQGTAEVLVQFF. CDR3 sequence (DNA): TGTGCCAGCAGCCAGGGGACAGCCGAAGTTTTAGTTCAGTTCTTC.

The V gene is TRBV4-1, the J gene TRBJ1-6; TRBD1 might be the D (6 bases). Per germline, CDR1 MGHRA and CDR2 YSYEKL. This CDR3 region has 15 residues. V gave up 1 base and J gave up 6 bases, with 10 bases separating them. The CDR3 region has the DNA TGCGCCAGCAGCCAAGGAGGACAGCTTAATTCACCCCTCCACTTT. Translating it yields CASSQGGQLNSPLHF.

This clonotype was observed many times. A read error may be the cause here, since a much bigger clone is one base away. This sequence joins TRBV2 and TRBJ1-2; D not resolved. V gave up 4 bases and J gave up 5 bases, with 5 bases separating them. This CDR3 is built from 11 residues. Germline loops: CDR1 SNHLY, CDR2 FYNNEI. The CDR3 region is CASSVGYGYTF. CDR3 DNA sequence: TGTGCCAGCAGTGTAGGGTATGGCTACACCTTC.

This clonotype was observed many times. The V call is TRBV20-1, the J call TRBJ1-1; D perhaps matches TRBD1 (5 bases). This CDR3 comprises 12 residues. Germline values: CDR1 DFQATT, CDR2 SNEGSKA (reference sequence). The CDR3 is CSGGVGATEAFF. The CDR3 DNA sequence: TGCAGCGGGGGGGTAGGGGCCACTGAAGCTTTCTTT.

This clonotype was seen repeatedly, ten times or more. V and J are TRBV2 and TRBJ1-1, with D possibly matching TRBD1 (5 bases). The CDR3 has 12 amino acids. The V end lost 10 bases, the J end lost 5 bases, and 14 bases lay between the germline ends. Germline CDR1 and CDR2: SNHLY and FYNNEI. The chain's CDR3 is CATDRGNTEAFF. CDR3 nucleotide sequence: TGTGCCACCGACAGAGGTAATACTGAAGCTTTCTTT. The variable domain in full, completed from reference TRBV2 and TRBJ1-1, reads EPEVTQTPSHQVTQMGQEVILRCVPISNHLYFYWYRQILGQKVEFLVSFYNNEISEKSEIFDDQFSVERPDGSNFTLKIRSTKLEDSAMYFCATDRGNTEAFFGQGTRLTVV.

There are many counts of this clonotype. The rearrangement links TRBV7-2 to TRBJ2-7; maybe TRBD2 (6 bases). The CDR3 has 13 amino acids. The germline V gene encodes CDR1 SGHTA and CDR2 FQGNSA. Trimming cost V 5 bases and J 3 bases, with 11 bases left between them. CDR3 residues: CASSTGSIYEQYF. CDR3 bases: TGTGCCAGCAGCACCGGGAGTATCTACGAGCAGTACTTC.

In this sample, this clonotype turned up a few times. J is TRBJ2-5 and V is TRBV29-1; D is unclear. Germline V gene data show CDR1 as SQVTM and CDR2 as ANQGSEA. Trimming removed 2 bases from V and 0 bases from J, with 7 bases in between. The CDR3 totals 13 residues. CDR3 region: CSVEWGYQETQYF. CDR3 in DNA: TGCAGCGTTGAATGGGGATACCAAGAGACCCAGTACTTC.

V gene TRBV6-1 combines with J gene TRBJ1-5; TRBD1 agrees at 10 bases. The trim removed 7 bases at V and 5 bases at J, leaving 8 bases unmatched. The V gene's germline CDR1 is MNHNS and CDR2 SASEGT. There are 15 residues in the CDR3. CDR3 region: CASTDPGTGDQPQHF. DNA of the CDR3: TGTGCCAGCACCGACCCCGGGACAGGGGATCAGCCCCAGCATTTT.